Listed below are T cell receptor beta chains from one sample, sequenced in a study of blood T cell repertoires in COVID-19. Generated by immunoSEQ multiplex PCR, the TCRdb table keeps only in-frame clones and is missing some. In the table there are about 130,000 clones, 65% to 90% of which are singletons. The sample comprised peripheral blood. The receptors derive from a man older than 75 with active or convalescent COVID-19. Each CDR3 is given with its conserved first and last residue. D genes are given only for firm matches. Clone sizes are given selectively: once, few, many, or a class where the clone is expanded.

v_gene: TRBV9
j_gene: TRBJ2-1
abundance: -
d_gene: TRBD2
CDR3aa: CASSPDGGDLYNEQFF
CDR3nt: TGTGCCAGCAGCCCCGACGGGGGGGACTTGTACAATGAGCAGTTCTTC

v_gene: TRBV6-5
j_gene: TRBJ1-1
abundance: -
d_gene: -
CDR3aa: CASADMGATKAFF
CDR3nt: TGTGCCAGCGCGGACATGGGGGCAACTAAAGCTTTCTTT

v_gene: TRBV7-9
j_gene: TRBJ2-7
abundance: -
d_gene: -
CDR3aa: CASSVGSYEQYF
CDR3nt: TGTGCCAGCAGCGTCGGGAGCTACGAGCAGTACTTC

v_gene: TRBV7-9
j_gene: TRBJ1-6
abundance: few
d_gene: -
CDR3aa: CASSLGADNSPLHF
CDR3nt: TGTGCCAGCAGCTTAGGAGCCGATAATTCACCCCTCCACTTT

v_gene: TRBV30
j_gene: TRBJ2-7
abundance: few
d_gene: TRBD2
CDR3aa: CAWSGLAGGYEQYF
CDR3nt: TGTGCCTGGAGTGGCCTCGCGGGAGGGTACGAGCAGTACTTC

v_gene: TRBV7-9
j_gene: TRBJ2-5
abundance: -
d_gene: TRBD1
CDR3aa: CASSSRQGAGETQYF
CDR3nt: TGTGCCAGCAGCTCCAGACAGGGGGCGGGGGAGACCCAGTACTTC

v_gene: TRBV4-1
j_gene: TRBJ1-6
abundance: -
d_gene: -
CDR3aa: CASSQEAVGSPLHF
CDR3nt: TGCGCCAGCAGCCAAGAAGCGGTCGGTTCACCCCTCCACTTT

v_gene: TRBV6-1
j_gene: TRBJ2-3
abundance: -
d_gene: TRBD1
CDR3aa: CASSEWFRGRGTDTQYF
CDR3nt: TGTGCCAGCAGTGAATGGTTTAGGGGGCGAGGGACAGATACGCAGTATTTT

v_gene: TRBV7-2
j_gene: TRBJ2-1
abundance: -
d_gene: TRBD2
CDR3aa: CASSELAGAPLF
CDR3nt: TGTGCCAGCAGCGAACTAGCGGGAGCCCCCCTCTTC

v_gene: TRBV7-8
j_gene: TRBJ2-1
abundance: -
d_gene: TRBD1
CDR3aa: CASSSTGGTYNEQFF
CDR3nt: TGTGCCAGCAGCTCTACAGGGGGGACCTACAATGAGCAGTTCTTC

v_gene: TRBV18
j_gene: TRBJ2-4
abundance: few
d_gene: TRBD2
CDR3aa: CASSPLGLAGGQAKNIQYF
CDR3nt: TGTGCCAGCTCACCCCTCGGACTAGCGGGAGGCCAGGCCAAAAACATTCAGTACTTC

v_gene: TRBV7-3
j_gene: TRBJ2-3
abundance: -
d_gene: TRBD2
CDR3aa: CASSLGAAGSTDTQYF
CDR3nt: TGTGCCAGCAGCTTGGGCGCAGCGGGGAGCACAGATACGCAGTATTTT

v_gene: TRBV28
j_gene: TRBJ2-4
abundance: -
d_gene: -
CDR3aa: CASSLLGRDKNIQYF
CDR3nt: TGTGCCAGCAGTTTACTGGGCAGGGATAAAAACATTCAGTACTTC

v_gene: TRBV6-5
j_gene: TRBJ2-3
abundance: -
d_gene: -
CDR3aa: CASSYSSGGTPDTQYF
CDR3nt: TGTGCCAGCAGTTACTCTAGCGGCGGGACCCCAGATACGCAGTATTTT

v_gene: TRBV7-6
j_gene: TRBJ2-1
abundance: -
d_gene: TRBD2
CDR3aa: CASSPPRGSGLAGGDEQFF
CDR3nt: TGTGCCAGCAGCCCCCCGAGGGGTTCTGGACTAGCGGGGGGAGATGAGCAGTTCTTC

v_gene: TRBV5-1
j_gene: TRBJ1-1
abundance: -
d_gene: -
CDR3aa: CASRDSLRNTEAFF
CDR3nt: TGCGCCAGTCGAGACAGCCTTCGAAACACTGAAGCTTTCTTT

v_gene: TRBV11-1
j_gene: TRBJ2-7
abundance: -
d_gene: -
CDR3aa: CASSLLTVKTYEQYF
CDR3nt: TGTGCCAGCAGCTTACTCACAGTAAAAACCTACGAGCAGTACTTC

v_gene: TRBV6-5
j_gene: TRBJ1-2
abundance: -
d_gene: -
CDR3aa: CASTDREGLNYGYTF
CDR3nt: TGTGCCAGCACCGATAGGGAGGGGCTGAACTATGGCTACACCTTC

v_gene: TRBV12-5
j_gene: TRBJ1-2
abundance: -
d_gene: -
CDR3aa: CASGLSGGNYGYTF
CDR3nt: TGTGCTAGTGGTTTGTCGGGGGGAAACTATGGCTACACCTTC

v_gene: TRBV10-3
j_gene: TRBJ1-1
abundance: -
d_gene: -
CDR3aa: CAISAYPEGPNTEAFF
CDR3nt: TGTGCCATCAGTGCTTATCCGGAGGGGCCGAACACTGAAGCTTTCTTT

v_gene: TRBV6-1
j_gene: TRBJ1-6
abundance: few
d_gene: -
CDR3aa: CASSEARTAQGNSPLHF
CDR3nt: TGTGCCAGCAGTGAAGCCAGGACAGCTCAGGGGAATTCACCCCTCCACTTT

v_gene: TRBV7-2
j_gene: TRBJ1-2
abundance: -
d_gene: -
CDR3aa: CASSLSQGNYGYTF
CDR3nt: TGTGCCAGCAGCTTGTCACAGGGCAACTATGGCTACACCTTC

v_gene: TRBV7-9
j_gene: TRBJ2-1
abundance: -
d_gene: TRBD2
CDR3aa: CASTRTSGIHNEQFF
CDR3nt: TGTGCCAGCACCAGGACTAGCGGAATTCACAATGAGCAGTTCTTC